The rows below give T cell receptor beta chains drawn from one sample of a study of blood T cell repertoires in COVID-19. Generated by immunoSEQ multiplex PCR, the TCRdb table keeps only in-frame clones and is missing some. This sample has more than 150,000 clones, with roughly 87% found just once. Sequenced input: PBMCs or T cells enriched from blood (not recorded which). Source of these receptors: a woman aged 45 to 65 who had recovered from COVID-19. The CDR3 runs from the conserved cysteine through the conserved F or W. Fields, in order: V gene, D gene, clone size, J gene, CDR3 protein, CDR3 DNA. The D gene is left open where the match is weak. Part of the rows lack a size; the others show once, few, many or a class for expanded clones.

>TRBV6-5|.|.|TRBJ2-3
CASSPDGGSTDTQYF
TGTGCCAGCAGCCCGGACGGAGGTAGCACAGATACGCAGTATTTT
>TRBV3-1/TRBV3-2|.|.|TRBJ2-4
CASSHLDRFGKNIQYF
TGTGCCAGCAGCCATTTAGACAGGTTTGGCAAAAACATTCAGTACTTC
>TRBV15|.|.|TRBJ2-1
CATSRSQESEQFF
TGTGCCACCAGCAGATCACAGGAGAGTGAGCAGTTCTTC
>TRBV9|.|.|TRBJ2-3
CASSVGEATQYF
TGTGCCAGCAGCGTAGGGGAGGCTACGCAGTATTTT
>TRBV7-8|TRBD2|.|TRBJ2-7
CASSLQRVASGSYEQYF
TGTGCCAGCAGTTTACAGCGGGTGGCTAGCGGGAGTTACGAGCAGTACTTC
>TRBV27|TRBD2|few|TRBJ2-1
CASGTSYNEQFF
TGTGCCAGCGGGACTAGCTACAATGAGCAGTTCTTC
>TRBV7-9|TRBD2|once|TRBJ2-2
CASSTWAGENTGELFF
TGTGCCAGCAGTACGTGGGCGGGGGAGAACACCGGGGAGCTGTTTTTT
>TRBV27|.|.|TRBJ1-1
CASSSPSFRAGNTEAFF
TGTGCCAGCAGTTCCCCCTCTTTTAGGGCGGGGAACACTGAAGCTTTCTTT
>TRBV11-3|.|few|TRBJ1-4
CASSGAANEKLFF
TGTGCCAGCAGTGGGGCAGCTAACGAAAAACTGTTTTTT
>TRBV4-2|.|.|TRBJ2-4
CASSQGEWAGTKNIQYF
TGTGCCAGCAGCCAAGGGGAGTGGGCGGGAACCAAAAACATTCAGTACTTC
>TRBV18|TRBD2|.|TRBJ2-3
CASSITGTSGIVTQYF
TGTGCCAGCTCAATCACCGGGACTAGCGGGATCGTTACGCAGTATTTT
>TRBV6-2/TRBV6-3|.|once|TRBJ1-1
CASSKGLDTEAFF
TGTGCCAGCAGTAAGGGGTTGGACACTGAAGCTTTCTTT
>TRBV6-5|TRBD1|few|TRBJ2-7
CASGTGGDRYEQYF
TGTGCCAGCGGGACAGGGGGCGACCGCTACGAGCAGTACTTC
>TRBV2|TRBD1|.|TRBJ1-1
CASRGTAVNTEAFF
TGTGCCAGCAGGGGGACAGCTGTGAACACTGAAGCTTTCTTT
>TRBV5-4|TRBD1|.|TRBJ2-5
CASSATGTAETQYF
TGTGCCAGCAGCGCTACCGGGACAGCAGAGACCCAGTACTTC
>TRBV11-3|.|.|TRBJ2-3
CASSLGGSSTDTQYF
TGTGCCAGCAGCTTAGGCGGTTCTAGCACAGATACGCAGTATTTT
>TRBV28|TRBD1|once|TRBJ1-2
CASRKQGAGRGYTF
TGTGCCAGCAGGAAACAGGGGGCGGGCCGTGGCTACACCTTC
>TRBV5-6|TRBD2|once|TRBJ2-1
CASSGTGWREGLGPEQFF
TGTGCCAGCAGCGGGACGGGGTGGCGGGAGGGCCTTGGCCCTGAGCAGTTCTTC
>TRBV18|.|.|TRBJ2-7
CASSPRLDSGYEQYF
TGTGCCAGCTCACCAAGGTTGGATAGCGGCTACGAGCAGTACTTC
>TRBV3-1/TRBV3-2|.|.|TRBJ2-6
CASSPYYPGPGLLRGGANVLTF
TGTGCCAGCAGCCCATATTATCCCGGGCCGGGCCTCCTTAGGGGGGGGGCCAACGTCCTGACTTTC
>TRBV5-1|TRBD2|.|TRBJ2-2
CASSLGLAVNTGELFF
TGCGCCAGCAGCTTGGGACTAGCGGTGAACACCGGGGAGCTGTTTTTT
>TRBV7-9|.|.|TRBJ2-7
CASSLLSTGEQYF
TGTGCCAGCAGCTTGTTAAGTACGGGCGAGCAGTACTTC
>TRBV29-1|.|.|TRBJ2-7
CSAGPGGYPHYEQYF
TGCAGCGCCGGTCCAGGCGGGTACCCCCACTACGAGCAGTACTTC
>TRBV6-4|TRBD1|.|TRBJ1-2
CASGQGLNYGYTF
TGTGCCAGCGGACAGGGACTTAACTATGGCTACACCTTC
>TRBV12-3/TRBV12-4|.|.|TRBJ1-1
CASSSRGTEAFF
TGTGCCAGCAGCAGCCGAGGGACTGAAGCTTTCTTT
>TRBV7-2|.|.|TRBJ1-4
CASSLMGQKEKLFF
TGTGCCAGCAGCTTAATGGGCCAGAAGGAAAAACTGTTTTTT
>TRBV30|TRBD1|.|TRBJ1-6
CAWSALDRVGSPLHF
TGTGCCTGGAGTGCCCTGGACAGGGTGGGCTCACCCCTCCACTTT
>TRBV4-2|.|.|TRBJ2-6
CASSQDLSSGANVLTF
TGTGCCAGCAGCCAAGATCTCTCGTCTGGGGCCAACGTCCTGACTTTC
>TRBV28|.|once|TRBJ1-1
CASTRGGMNTEAFF
TGTGCCAGCACCCGGGGGGGCATGAACACTGAAGCTTTCTTT
>TRBV7-8|TRBD1|.|TRBJ1-5
CASSPGQGWVNQPQHF
TGTGCCAGCAGCCCCGGACAGGGCTGGGTCAATCAGCCCCAGCATTTT
>TRBV5-4|.|.|TRBJ1-6
CASSLIQYNSPLHF
TGTGCCAGCAGCTTGATTCAATATAATTCACCCCTCCACTTT
>TRBV28|.|.|TRBJ1-5
CASSLLSFGGSQPQHF
TGTGCCAGCAGTTTGTTATCCTTCGGGGGTAGTCAGCCCCAGCATTTT
>TRBV19|.|.|TRBJ1-3
CASRLASGNTIYF
TGTGCCAGTAGATTAGCCTCTGGAAACACCATATATTTT
>TRBV6-1|TRBD1|.|TRBJ1-5
CASSERQGASSQPQHF
TGTGCCAGCAGTGAAAGACAGGGGGCGTCGAGTCAGCCCCAGCATTTT
>TRBV2|TRBD2|.|TRBJ2-2
CASSKGLAGDYTGELFF
TGTGCCAGCAGTAAGGGACTAGCGGGAGACTACACCGGGGAGCTGTTTTTT
>TRBV10-3|.|.|TRBJ1-2
CAISEELPNYGYTF
TGTGCCATCAGTGAAGAACTACCTAACTATGGCTACACCTTC
>TRBV3-1/TRBV3-2|.|.|TRBJ2-1
CASSQLEVDEQFF
TGTGCCAGCAGCCAATTAGAGGTAGATGAGCAGTTCTTC
>TRBV28|.|.|TRBJ2-1
CASSWYGEQFF
TGTGCCAGCAGTTGGTACGGGGAGCAGTTCTTC
>TRBV5-1|TRBD2|.|TRBJ2-5
CASSLGPAGVLETQYF
TGCGCCAGCAGCTTGGGCCCAGCGGGAGTGTTAGAGACCCAGTACTTC
>TRBV19|TRBD1|.|TRBJ2-1
CASSNRGAFVSEQFF
TGTGCCAGTAGTAACAGGGGGGCATTTGTTAGTGAGCAGTTCTTC
>TRBV5-6|TRBD2|.|TRBJ2-7
CASSLGSSGSYEQYF
TGTGCCAGCAGCTTGGGATCTAGCGGGAGCTACGAGCAGTACTTC